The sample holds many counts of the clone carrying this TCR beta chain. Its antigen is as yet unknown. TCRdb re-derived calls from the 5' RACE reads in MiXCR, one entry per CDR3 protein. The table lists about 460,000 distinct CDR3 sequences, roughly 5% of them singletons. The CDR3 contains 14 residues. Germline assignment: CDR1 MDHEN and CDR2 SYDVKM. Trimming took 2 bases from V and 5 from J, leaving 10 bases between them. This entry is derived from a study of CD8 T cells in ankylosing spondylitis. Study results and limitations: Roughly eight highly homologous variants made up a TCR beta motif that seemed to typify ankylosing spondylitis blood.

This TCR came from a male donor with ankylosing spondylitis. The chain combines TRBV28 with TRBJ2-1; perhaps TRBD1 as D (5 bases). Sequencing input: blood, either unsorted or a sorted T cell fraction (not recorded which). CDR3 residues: CASSLAQGNNEQFF. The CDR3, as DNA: TGTGCCAGCAGTTTAGCGCAGGGTAACAATGAGCAGTTCTTC. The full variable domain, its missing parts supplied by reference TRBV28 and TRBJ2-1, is DVKVTQSSRYLVKRTGEKVFLECVQDMDHENMFWYRQDPGLGLRLIYFSYDVKMKEKGDIPEGYSVSREKKERFSLILESASTNQTSMYLCASSLAQGNNEQFFGPGTRLTVL.